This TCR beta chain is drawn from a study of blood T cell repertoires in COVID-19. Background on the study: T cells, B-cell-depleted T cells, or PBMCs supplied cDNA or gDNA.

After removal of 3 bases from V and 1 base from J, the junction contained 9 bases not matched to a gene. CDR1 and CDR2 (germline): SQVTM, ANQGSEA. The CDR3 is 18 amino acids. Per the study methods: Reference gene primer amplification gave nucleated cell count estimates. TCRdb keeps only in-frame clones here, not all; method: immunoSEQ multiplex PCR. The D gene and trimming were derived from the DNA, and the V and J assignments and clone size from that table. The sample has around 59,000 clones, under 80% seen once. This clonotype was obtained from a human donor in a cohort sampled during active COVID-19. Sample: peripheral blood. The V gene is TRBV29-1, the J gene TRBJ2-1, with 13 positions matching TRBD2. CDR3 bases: TGCAGCGTTGATGATTTGACTAGCGGGAGGCTTTCCTACAATGAGCAGTTCTTC. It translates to CSVDDLTSGRLSYNEQFF.